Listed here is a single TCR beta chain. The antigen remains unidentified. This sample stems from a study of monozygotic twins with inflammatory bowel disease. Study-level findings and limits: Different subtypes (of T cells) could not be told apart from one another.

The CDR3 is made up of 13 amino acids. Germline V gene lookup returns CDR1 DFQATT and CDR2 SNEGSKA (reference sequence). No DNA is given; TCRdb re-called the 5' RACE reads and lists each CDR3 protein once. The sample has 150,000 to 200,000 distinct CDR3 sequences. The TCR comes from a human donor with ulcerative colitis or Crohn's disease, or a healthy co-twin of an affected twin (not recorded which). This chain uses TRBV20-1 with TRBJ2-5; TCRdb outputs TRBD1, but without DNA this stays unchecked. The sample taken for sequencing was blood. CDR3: CSPPGLYQETQYF.